Below, 29 T cell receptor beta chains from the same sample are listed, as sequenced in a study of cytomegalovirus exposure and HLA in healthy donors. Amplification used 60 Vbeta primers and 13 Jbeta primers. The table came from immunoSEQ multiplex PCR; TCRdb's copy has only in-frame clones and leaves some out. In the table there are 85,000 to 120,000 clones, around 57% of which are singletons. The sample comprised PBMCs. Receptors originate from a human donor in good health.

The chain recombines TRBV27 with TRBJ2-5, with TRBD2 as a possible D gene (5 bases). The CDR3 sequence is 14 residues long. The V gene's germline CDR1 is MNHEY and CDR2 SMNVEV (reference sequence). Trimming pared 8 bases from V and 3 bases from J, leaving 16 bases between. This CDR3 reads CASWSSVSEETQYF. DNA of the CDR3: TGTGCCAGCTGGAGTAGCGTAAGCGAAGAGACCCAGTACTTC.

The chain couples TRBV27 to TRBJ1-1, with TRBD1 identical over 7 bases. The CDR3 is made up of 14 amino acids. Germline V gene sequence: CDR1 MNHEY, CDR2 SMNVEV (reference sequence). J was trimmed by 0 bases and V by 6 bases; bases with no gene match: 4. This CDR3 is CASSYRGLNTEAFF. The CDR3 DNA reads TGTGCCAGCAGCTACAGGGGTTTGAACACTGAAGCTTTCTTT.

The chain has TRBV29-1 and TRBJ1-1, with TRBD1 identical over 11 bases. The CDR3 length is 16 residues. Germline assignment: CDR1 SQVTM and CDR2 ANQGSEA. Trimming at V came to 7 bases and at J to 4 bases, leaving 14 bases not matched to a gene. CDR3 amino acids: CSAWTGGARIRTEAFF. In DNA form, the CDR3 reads TGCAGCGCCTGGACAGGGGGCGCCCGGATACGCACTGAAGCTTTCTTT.

This sequence joins TRBV19 and TRBJ1-1; 7 nucleotides align to TRBD1. Germline V lookup: CDR1 LNHDA, CDR2 SQIVND (reference sequence). The V segment lost 6 bases and the J segment 8 bases; nucleotides outside the gene matches: 6. The CDR3 runs to 12 residues. The CDR3 spells CASSLLTGEAFF. The CDR3 coding sequence is TGTGCCAGTAGCCTCTTGACAGGGGAAGCTTTCTTT.

This clone showed up just a few times. The V and J genes are TRBV2 and TRBJ2-1; 7 bases match TRBD2. CDR3 length: 12 residues. CDR1 SNHLY and CDR2 FYNNEI come from the germline V gene. J was trimmed by 10 bases and V by 7 bases; bases with no gene match: 7. The CDR3 bases are TGTGCCAGCACGGGGGGAGGATTCGAGCAGTTCTTC. This codes for CASTGGGFEQFF. The full variable domain, in which reference TRBV2 and TRBJ2-1 provide the parts outside the CDR3, is EPEVTQTPSHQVTQMGQEVILRCVPISNHLYFYWYRQILGQKVEFLVSFYNNEISEKSEIFDDQFSVERPDGSNFTLKIRSTKLEDSAMYFCASTGGGFEQFFGPGTRLTVL.

The chain recombines TRBV28 with TRBJ2-6; no clear D. V was pared by 7 bases and J by 0 bases, with 4 bases between. The germline gives CDR1 MDHEN, CDR2 SYDVKM. The CDR3 is made up of 13 amino acids. CDR3 in amino acids: CASTYSGANVLTF. Here the CDR3 DNA reads TGTGCCAGCACCTACTCTGGGGCCAACGTCCTGACTTTC.

The rearrangement links TRBV5-1 to TRBJ2-5; perhaps TRBD1 as D (6 bases). V was pared by 0 bases and J by 3 bases, with 12 bases between. Germline V gives CDR1 SGHRS, CDR2 YFSETQ. The CDR3 extends over 15 amino acids. CDR3 residues: CASSLEGGPEETQYF. In DNA form, the CDR3 reads TGCGCCAGCAGCTTGGAAGGGGGACCTGAAGAGACCCAGTACTTC.

The V and J genes are TRBV4-1 and TRBJ1-1; D not resolved. Trimming took off 6 bases at V and 4 bases at J, with 15 bases between the two ends. CDR3 size: 14 residues. Looked up from germline, CDR1 is MGHRA and CDR2 is YSYEKL. In nucleotides, the CDR3 is TGCGCCAGCAGACCTTACCAAGGCGGCACTGAAGCTTTCTTT. Translating gives CASRPYQGGTEAFF.

Turning to this clone: Germline is not matched at one junction end, which may reflect a read error. V and J are TRBV18 and TRBJ1-2; 7 nucleotides agree with TRBD1. This CDR3 region has 14 residues. Germline CDR1 is KGHSH and CDR2 is LQKENI. The CDR3 bases are TGTGCCAGCTCGCCACAGGGGTCTAACTATGGCTACACCTTC. Translating it yields CASSPQGSNYGYTF.

This clone has just one count. This sequence joins TRBV27 and TRBJ2-1; 12 nucleotides match TRBD1. V dropped 6 bases and J dropped 8; count of bases not matched to a gene: 8. This CDR3 has 15 residues. CDR1 is MNHEY, CDR2 SMNVEV, per germline (reference sequence). The CDR3 is CASSHGTGGKDEQFF. CDR3 nucleotide sequence: TGTGCCAGCAGCCACGGGACAGGGGGCAAGGATGAGCAGTTCTTC.

The rearrangement joins TRBV19 to TRBJ2-1, with 8 bases identical to TRBD2. There are 15 residues in the CDR3. Germline V CDR1 and CDR2: LNHDA, SQIVND (reference sequence). V was clipped by 5 bases and J by 0 bases; unmatched bases: 3. The CDR3 bases are TGTGCCAGTAGTCTTAGCGGGGACTCCTACAATGAGCAGTTCTTC. Protein product: CASSLSGDSYNEQFF.

The V gene is TRBV28, the J gene TRBJ1-4, with 7 bases that match TRBD1. This CDR3 comprises 13 residues. After removal of 10 bases from V and 7 bases from J, the junction contained 9 bases not matched to a gene. Germline V gene data show CDR1 as MDHEN and CDR2 as SYDVKM. In DNA form, the CDR3 reads TGTGCCACCACAGGGGAAGGGATTGAAAAACTGTTTTTT. Protein: CATTGEGIEKLFF.

This chain joins TRBV5-1 and TRBJ1-4, with D perhaps TRBD1 (6 bases). Looked up from germline, CDR1 is SGHRS and CDR2 is YFSETQ. V lost 4 bases to trimming and J lost 8 bases, with 21 bases between them. This CDR3 has 16 amino acids. CDR3 protein: CASSPNWAGVGEKLFF. The CDR3 DNA sequence: TGCGCCAGCAGCCCGAATTGGGCAGGGGTCGGGGAAAAACTGTTTTTT.

The chain recombines TRBV4-2 with TRBJ1-1; D is undetermined. The germline gives CDR1 LGHNA, CDR2 YNFKEQ. The CDR3 length is 17 residues. V lost 0 bases and J 1 base, leaving 15 bases between the germline ends. CDR3: CASSQDGDPGRNTEAFF. The CDR3 DNA reads TGTGCCAGCAGCCAAGATGGGGATCCGGGGAGGAACACTGAAGCTTTCTTT.

The chain links TRBV5-6 to TRBJ2-2, with TRBD1 matching 8 bases. The germline V gene has CDR1 SGHDT and CDR2 YYEEEE. V lost 5 bases, J lost 7 bases, and 4 bases stayed unmatched. The length of the CDR3 is 13 residues. Here the CDR3 DNA reads TGTGCCAGCAGTTGGGGGACAGGCGGGGAGCTGTTTTTT. It specifies CASSWGTGGELFF.

The gene calls are TRBV6-5 and TRBJ2-1, with D hard to call. The CDR3 is 11 amino acids. Trimming removed 6 bases from V and 7 bases from J, with 7 bases in between. The germline gives CDR1 MNHEY, CDR2 SVGAGI. CDR3 sequence: CASRLRNEQFF. In DNA, the CDR3 is TGTGCCAGCAGACTCCGGAATGAGCAGTTCTTC.

The rearrangement joins TRBV7-9 to TRBJ2-7, with a weak D call TRBD1 (6 bases). Trimming cost V 4 bases and J 6 bases, with 7 bases left between them. Germline lookup yields CDR1 SEHNR and CDR2 FQNEAQ (reference sequence). The CDR3 consists of 11 residues. CDR3 in DNA: TGTGCCAGCAGCTCGACAGGCGAGCAGTACTTC. It encodes CASSSTGEQYF.

V is TRBV14 and J is TRBJ1-5; D is uncertain. This CDR3 contains 13 residues. V was cut by 0 bases and J by 10 bases, with 10 bases left in between. The germline V gene has CDR1 SGHDN and CDR2 FVKESK. CDR3 bases: TGTGCCAGCAGCCAAGACCCCGTTGGCCCCCAGCATTTT. Protein product: CASSQDPVGPQHF.

The genes are TRBV4-2 and TRBJ2-5; a possible D gene is TRBD2 (5 bases). In germline, CDR1 is LGHNA, CDR2 YNFKEQ. With 2 bases removed from V and 3 bases from J, the gap between germline ends came to 10 bases. The CDR3 has 14 amino acids. The CDR3 region is CASSQKVGKETQYF. In nucleotides, the CDR3 is TGTGCCAGCAGCCAAAAGGTCGGGAAAGAGACCCAGTACTTC.

This clone turned up a few times. The chain joins TRBV29-1 to TRBJ1-2, with D perhaps TRBD1 (6 bases). Deletions cut 6 bases from V and 2 bases from J, with 13 bases between. CDR1 and CDR2 (germline): SQVTM, ANQGSEA. The CDR3 has 13 residues. The CDR3 DNA is TGCAGCGTCCTCGCGGGGGCAAACTATGGCTACACCTTC. Protein: CSVLAGANYGYTF.

V is TRBV5-6 and J is TRBJ2-2; TRBD2 aligns across 10 bases. The V gene's germline CDR1 is SGHDT and CDR2 YYEEEE. With 0 bases clipped from V and 7 bases from J, the junction kept 9 bases outside the gene matches. The CDR3 has 17 residues. In nucleotides, the CDR3 is TGTGCCAGCAGCTTGGCTCTGGCTAGCGGGAGTTTCGGGGAGCTGTTTTTT. Its protein is CASSLALASGSFGELFF.

The chain carries TRBV6-5 and TRBJ2-7, with 7 bases that match TRBD1. The germline CDR1 and CDR2 sequences are MNHEY and SVGAGI. The length of the CDR3 is 15 residues. The junction had 6 bases not matched to a gene; V was cut back by 1 base and J by 3 bases. The CDR3 here is CASSYLGQSYYEQYF. CDR3 DNA sequence: TGTGCCAGCAGTTACTTGGGACAGTCTTACTACGAGCAGTACTTC.

The rearrangement joins TRBV5-1 to TRBJ2-5; tentative D call: TRBD2 (6 bases). The V end lost 2 bases, the J end lost 5 bases, and 13 bases lay between the germline ends. Germline loops: CDR1 SGHRS, CDR2 YFSETQ. The CDR3 has 14 amino acids. The CDR3 DNA sequence: TGCGCCAGCAGCTTATCCACTAGCTTGGAGACCCAGTACTTC. It codes for CASSLSTSLETQYF.

The chain couples TRBV5-1 to TRBJ2-5, with D possibly TRBD1 on 6 matching bases. This CDR3 spans 13 amino acids. Germline V lookup: CDR1 SGHRS, CDR2 YFSETQ. Trimming stripped 4 bases from V and 2 bases from J, with 9 bases between. CDR3 sequence (DNA): TGCGCCAGCAGCCCCGACAGGCAAGAGACCCAGTACTTC. Translating gives CASSPDRQETQYF.

The chain links TRBV6-6 to TRBJ1-1; TRBD1 matches at 7 bases. The CDR3 extends over 15 amino acids. CDR1 is MNHNY, CDR2 SVGAGI, per germline (reference sequence). V was pared by 5 bases and J by 11 bases, with 17 bases of the junction left unmatched. The CDR3 loop is CASSPDVGKGAVAFF. CDR3 DNA sequence: TGTGCCAGCAGTCCCGATGTTGGTAAGGGGGCGGTGGCTTTCTTT.

The V call is TRBV19, the J call TRBJ2-2, with TRBD2 identical over 12 bases. The CDR3 totals 18 residues. Germline V gene sequence: CDR1 LNHDA, CDR2 SQIVND (reference sequence). V was pared by 5 bases and J by 0 bases, with 7 bases of the junction left unmatched. CDR3 bases: TGTGCCAGTAGTTCCGGACTAGCGGGAAACTCGAACACCGGGGAGCTGTTTTTT. This sequence encodes CASSSGLAGNSNTGELFF.

The genes are TRBV30 and TRBJ2-7; 8 nucleotides agree with TRBD1. The CDR3 sequence is 13 residues long. Germline V CDR1 and CDR2: GTSNPN, SVGIG (reference sequence). V shed 4 bases and J 1 base; nucleotides not matched to a gene: 3. CDR3: CAWTGTGSYEQYF. Here the CDR3 DNA reads TGTGCCTGGACCGGGACAGGATCCTACGAGCAGTACTTC.

V gene TRBV2 combines with J gene TRBJ2-3, with 8 bases aligning to TRBD1. CDR3 length equals 18 residues. CDR1 is SNHLY and CDR2 is FYNNEI in the germline V gene. J was trimmed by 5 bases and V by 3 bases; bases with no gene match: 16. CDR3 sequence reads: CASSDRQGNYPAQDTQYF. CDR3 nucleotides: TGTGCCAGCAGTGATCGACAGGGGAATTACCCGGCCCAAGATACGCAGTATTTT.

This clone has just a few counts. The V gene is TRBV9, the J gene TRBJ2-2; D is uncertain. Germline V gene sequence: CDR1 SGDLS, CDR2 YYNGEE. The CDR3 has 14 amino acids. Trimming removed 2 bases from V and 1 base from J, with 6 bases in between. The CDR3 loop is CASSVSVNTGELFF. Written as DNA, the CDR3 is TGTGCCAGCAGCGTTTCCGTGAACACCGGGGAGCTGTTTTTT.